The rows below give T cell receptor beta chains drawn from one sample of a study of PD-L1 blockade in urothelial cancer. The data were produced by immunoSEQ multiplex PCR, yet TCRdb's version contains in-frame clones alone and is incomplete. The sample holds 25,000 to 30,000 clones, around four fifths seen once. The starting material was PBMCs, obtained around atezolizumab (anti-PD-L1) treatment. The receptor set was obtained from a man in his 70s with urothelial cancer. Each CDR3 is given with its conserved first and last residue. Each record gives: V gene, J gene, clone size, D gene, CDR3 protein, CDR3 DNA. D genes are given only for firm matches. Rows may omit the clone size; those that give it use once, few, many or a size class.

>TRBV19|TRBJ2-6|NA|NA
CASSMGHSGANVLTF
TGTGCCAGTAGTATGGGCCACTCTGGGGCCAACGTCCTGACTTTC
>TRBV10-2|TRBJ2-7|NA|TRBD2
CASSEGKGRGGRGHEQYF
TGCGCCAGCAGTGAGGGGAAGGGCCGGGGCGGGAGAGGCCACGAGCAGTACTTC
>TRBV7-9|TRBJ2-2|NA|TRBD1
CASSFRTGIPGELFF
TGTGCCAGCAGCTTTCGGACAGGGATTCCCGGGGAGCTGTTTTTT
>TRBV5-6|TRBJ2-2|once|TRBD1
CASSSGTGKRGELFF
TGTGCCAGCAGCTCCGGGACAGGGAAACGCGGGGAGCTGTTTTTT
>TRBV9|TRBJ1-5|NA|NA
CASSVAKSLPDQPQHF
TGTGCCAGCAGCGTAGCCAAAAGCCTCCCCGATCAGCCCCAGCATTTT
>TRBV5-8|TRBJ1-2|NA|NA
CASSLYAEFYGYTF
TGTGCCAGCAGCTTGTACGCGGAATTCTATGGCTACACCTTC
>TRBV2|TRBJ1-1|NA|TRBD1
CASMTGWGNTEAFF
TGTGCCAGCATGACAGGGTGGGGGAACACTGAAGCTTTCTTT
>TRBV5-1|TRBJ1-2|NA|NA
CASSLGERFGYTF
TGCGCCAGCAGCTTGGGAGAGCGCTTTGGCTACACCTTC
>TRBV7-9|TRBJ2-7|NA|NA
CASSQDQTGEQYF
TGTGCCAGCAGCCAAGACCAGACGGGCGAGCAGTACTTC
>TRBV4-3|TRBJ1-2|once|TRBD1
CASSLDRGGGGYTF
TGCGCCAGCAGCCTGGACAGGGGTGGAGGTGGCTACACCTTC
>TRBV30|TRBJ1-1|once|NA
CAWRLSTEAFF
TGTGCCTGGAGGCTGAGCACTGAAGCTTTCTTT
>TRBV14|TRBJ2-7|NA|TRBD1
CASSPRAGGTYEQYF
TGTGCCAGCAGCCCCAGGGCAGGGGGTACCTACGAGCAGTACTTC
>TRBV11-2|TRBJ2-7|NA|TRBD1
CASSNRWDSPTDEQYF
TGTGCCAGCAGCAATCGTTGGGACAGCCCTACCGACGAGCAGTACTTC
>TRBV7-2|TRBJ2-7|NA|NA
CASSAGGSKYEQYF
TGTGCCAGCAGCGCCGGAGGAAGCAAATACGAGCAGTACTTC
>TRBV7-9|TRBJ1-2|NA|TRBD1
CASSLNRGQDGYTF
TGTGCCAGCAGCCTAAACAGGGGGCAAGATGGCTACACCTTC
>TRBV28|TRBJ2-1|NA|TRBD2
CASRGPSGRVNEQFF
TGTGCCAGCAGGGGGCCTAGCGGGAGGGTTAATGAGCAGTTCTTC
>TRBV29-1|TRBJ1-1|NA|NA
CSVQREFNTEAFF
TGCAGCGTTCAAAGGGAGTTTAACACTGAAGCTTTCTTT
>TRBV10-3|TRBJ2-3|NA|NA
CAMGAKGDTQYF
TGTGCCATGGGAGCTAAGGGAGATACGCAGTATTTT
>TRBV7-3|TRBJ2-5|NA|NA
CASSLTPSLSQPETQYF
TGTGCCAGCAGCTTAACTCCTAGCCTAAGTCAGCCAGAGACCCAGTACTTC
>TRBV29-1|TRBJ1-1|NA|TRBD1
CSVRTGMNTEAFF
TGCAGCGTGAGGACAGGGATGAACACTGAAGCTTTCTTT
>TRBV25-1|TRBJ2-3|NA|TRBD1
CASSYSGTGSGDTQYF
TGTGCCAGCAGTTATTCCGGGACAGGGTCTGGAGATACGCAGTATTTT
>TRBV28|TRBJ2-3|few|TRBD2
CASSSGGTDTQYF
TGTGCCAGCAGTAGCGGGGGCACAGATACGCAGTATTTT
>TRBV5-1|TRBJ1-1|NA|TRBD1
CASSLEGQGGTEAFF
TGCGCCAGCAGCTTGGAAGGACAGGGGGGCACTGAAGCTTTCTTT
>TRBV6-5|TRBJ2-7|NA|TRBD1
CASSQGASLSEQYF
TGTGCCAGCAGTCAGGGGGCCAGCCTCAGCGAGCAGTACTTC
>TRBV27|TRBJ1-5|NA|NA
CASSPVDQPQHF
TGTGCCAGCAGTCCGGTCGATCAGCCCCAGCATTTT
>TRBV11-3|TRBJ2-1|NA|NA
CASSLGGIYEQFF
TGTGCCAGCAGCTTGGGCGGGATATATGAGCAGTTCTTC
>TRBV7-7|TRBJ2-3|NA|NA
CASSLGARGDTQYF
TGTGCCAGCAGCTTAGGAGCTAGGGGGGATACGCAGTATTTT
>TRBV25-1|TRBJ2-7|NA|TRBD1
CASSEVTSSGQGGYEQYF
TGTGCCAGCAGTGAAGTAACGTCGTCGGGACAGGGCGGCTACGAGCAGTACTTC
>TRBV6-1|TRBJ2-1|NA|NA
CASSERPGDYNEQFF
TGTGCCAGCAGTGAAAGGCCAGGTGATTACAATGAGCAGTTCTTC
>TRBV29-1|TRBJ2-5|few|NA
CSVVPLNSGVQETQYF
TGCAGCGTTGTACCTCTAAATTCGGGAGTCCAAGAGACCCAGTACTTC
>TRBV19|TRBJ1-1|NA|NA
CASTNRQNTEAFF
TGTGCCAGTACCAATCGACAGAACACTGAAGCTTTCTTT
>TRBV18|TRBJ2-1|NA|TRBD1
CASSPSLGQGAGVKTNEQFF
TGTGCCAGCTCACCGTCTCTTGGACAGGGGGCAGGAGTCAAGACGAATGAGCAGTTCTTC
>TRBV5-1|TRBJ2-3|few|NA
CASSSARVTDTQYF
TGCGCCAGCAGCTCAGCCAGGGTCACAGATACGCAGTATTTT
>TRBV19|TRBJ2-5|NA|TRBD1
CASKRDRGRETQYF
TGTGCCAGTAAACGGGACAGGGGCAGAGAGACCCAGTACTTC
>TRBV7-9|TRBJ2-1|NA|TRBD1
CASSPRRDRVFTEQFF
TGTGCCAGCAGCCCCCGCCGGGACAGGGTGTTTACTGAGCAGTTCTTC
>TRBV5-1|TRBJ2-5|NA|NA
CASSFNRQPQQETQYF
TGCGCCAGCAGCTTTAACAGACAGCCGCAGCAAGAGACCCAGTACTTC
>TRBV19|TRBJ1-5|NA|NA
CASDQGYINQPQHF
TGTGCCAGTGACCAGGGGTATATCAATCAGCCCCAGCATTTT